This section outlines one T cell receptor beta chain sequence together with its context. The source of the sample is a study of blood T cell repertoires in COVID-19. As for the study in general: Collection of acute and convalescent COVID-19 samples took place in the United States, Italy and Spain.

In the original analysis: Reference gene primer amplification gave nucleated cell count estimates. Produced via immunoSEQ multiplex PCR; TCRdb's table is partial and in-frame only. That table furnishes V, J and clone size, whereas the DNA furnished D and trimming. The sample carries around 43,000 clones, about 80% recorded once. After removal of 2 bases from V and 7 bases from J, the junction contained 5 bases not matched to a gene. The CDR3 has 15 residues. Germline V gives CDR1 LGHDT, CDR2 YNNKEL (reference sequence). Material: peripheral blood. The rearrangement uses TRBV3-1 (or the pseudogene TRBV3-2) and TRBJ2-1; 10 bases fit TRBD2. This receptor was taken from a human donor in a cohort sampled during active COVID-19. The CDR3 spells CASSQQLAGDNEQFF. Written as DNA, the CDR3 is TGTGCCAGCAGCCAACAGCTAGCGGGAGATAATGAGCAGTTCTTC.